Given below is one T cell receptor beta chain in context. This sample is drawn from a study of blood T cell repertoires in COVID-19. At the level of the study: Acute and convalescent COVID-19 samples came from the United States, Italy and Spain.

The germline V gene encodes CDR1 MNHEY and CDR2 SVGAGI. The CDR3 is 13 residues long. Trimming removed 2 bases at V and 3 bases at J, with 6 bases between. Per the original data handling: Estimation of nucleated cell counts relied on the amplification of reference gene primers. Sequencing was performed with immunoSEQ multiplex PCR; in TCRdb, only in-frame clones are kept and a portion is missing. V and J calls and clone size are given by that table; D and trimming were obtained from the DNA. The table lists approximately 140,000 clones, over 60% of them singletons, with roughly 17% in the top ten. The source material was peripheral blood. The sequence was collected from a man aged 50 to 59 with acute or convalescent COVID-19. The J gene is TRBJ2-3, the V gene TRBV6-5; D possibly corresponds to TRBD2 (5 bases). The CDR3 reads CASSYPGTDTQYF. For the CDR3, the DNA is TGTGCCAGCAGTTACCCGGGGACAGATACGCAGTATTTT.